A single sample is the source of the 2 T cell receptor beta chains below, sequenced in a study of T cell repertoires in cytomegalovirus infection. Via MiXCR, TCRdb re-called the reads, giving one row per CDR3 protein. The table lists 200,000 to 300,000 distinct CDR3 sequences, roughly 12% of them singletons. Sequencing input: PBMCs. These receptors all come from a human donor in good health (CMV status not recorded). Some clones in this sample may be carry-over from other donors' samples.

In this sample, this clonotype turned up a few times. The CDR3 nucleotides read TGCAGTGCTAGAGAATTGGGACAGGGGCGGAATGAGCAGTTCTTC. Its protein is CSARELGQGRNEQFF. The chain carries TRBV20-1 and TRBJ2-1, with TRBD1 identical over 10 bases. V dropped 0 bases and J dropped 7; count of bases not matched to a gene: 6. From germline, CDR1 is DFQATT and CDR2 SNEGSKA (reference sequence). This CDR3 spans 15 amino acids.

The DNA of the CDR3 is TGTGCCAGTACCCCGTCATTTCTTACGAGACAGGCACCCCAATCCTACGAGCAGTACTTC. This translates into CASTPSFLTRQAPQSYEQYF. The V gene is TRBV19, the J gene TRBJ2-7; tentative D call: TRBD1 (6 bases). CDR3 length: 20 residues. V was cut by 7 bases and J by 1 base, with 32 bases left in between. Germline CDR1 reads LNHDA; CDR2 reads SQIVND (reference sequence).